This T cell receptor beta chain is from a study of T cells in Graves' hyperthyroidism and ophthalmopathy. The TCR beta CDR3 regions underwent amplification using RNA transcripts as the source. The study used the HTBI primer set for a first-round RT-PCR of the TCR CDR3. From the multiplex PCR reads, TCRdb called clonotypes with MiXCR, one entry per CDR3 protein. Of 600,000 or so distinct CDR3 sequences listed, 12% to 15% are singletons. Germline-derived CDR1 and CDR2 are MNHNS and SASEGT. V lost 2 bases and J lost 2, with 9 bases in between. The length of the CDR3 is 14 residues. The study, taken as a whole, reports: Classification by a 13 V-J model distinguished ophthalmopathy from stable hyperthyroidism.

In the ophthalmopathy cohort, Clinical Activity Score was at least 3, NOSPECS grade at least 4, and duration under 3 months. Clinical symptoms, serum thyroxine, TRAb, thyroid ultrasound and orbital computed tomography established diagnosis. This clonotype was counted ten times or more. Its antigen remains unknown. Sequencing used blood. The source of this sequence is a woman between 18 and 30 years old with Graves' ophthalmopathy. V gene TRBV6-1 combines with J gene TRBJ2-5; tentative D call: TRBD2 (5 bases). CDR3 protein: CASSEPGLQETQYF. CDR3 nucleotide sequence: TGTGCCAGCAGTGAACCCGGACTGCAAGAGACCCAGTACTTC.